This TCR beta chain was captured by sequencing in a study of Graves' ophthalmopathy and Graves' hyperthyroidism. Study context: The study drew peripheral blood at initial diagnosis, before any treatment.

Germline V CDR1 and CDR2: ENHRY, SYGVKD. CDR3 length: 12 residues. The ends were cut back, 8 bases at V and 6 bases at J, with 11 bases in the middle. General observations from the study: Discriminating ophthalmopathy from stable hyperthyroidism, a 13-signature model attained a sensitivity of 87.88% and a specificity of roughly 81%.

This clonotype was recorded at least ten times. Its cognate antigen is unknown. Amplification from RNA transcripts yielded the TCR beta CDR3 regions. HTBI primers primed a first-round RT-PCR, and a second-round multiplex PCR followed. From the multiplex PCR reads, TCRdb called clonotypes with MiXCR, one entry per CDR3 protein. The table lists under 200,000 distinct CDR3 sequences, roughly 37% of them singletons. The chain has TRBV10-3 and TRBJ1-5, with D maybe TRBD1 (5 bases). Sequences were obtained from peripheral blood. The sequence derives from a woman in her 40s with Graves' ophthalmopathy. CDR3 sequence: CAIGQGFQPQHF. CDR3 coding DNA: TGTGCCATCGGTCAGGGTTTTCAGCCCCAGCATTTT.